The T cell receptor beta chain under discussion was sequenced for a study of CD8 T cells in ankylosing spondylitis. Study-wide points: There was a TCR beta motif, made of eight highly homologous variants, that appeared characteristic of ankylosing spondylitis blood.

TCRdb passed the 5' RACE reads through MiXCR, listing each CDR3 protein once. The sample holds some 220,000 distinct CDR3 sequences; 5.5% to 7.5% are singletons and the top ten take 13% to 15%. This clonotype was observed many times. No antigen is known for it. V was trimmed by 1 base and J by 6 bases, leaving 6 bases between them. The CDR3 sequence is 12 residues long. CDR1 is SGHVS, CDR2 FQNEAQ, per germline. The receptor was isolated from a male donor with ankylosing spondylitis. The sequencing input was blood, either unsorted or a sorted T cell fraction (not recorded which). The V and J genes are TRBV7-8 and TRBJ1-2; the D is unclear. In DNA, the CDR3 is TGTGCCAGCAGCTTAGAGGGTCATGGCTACACCTTC. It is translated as CASSLEGHGYTF.